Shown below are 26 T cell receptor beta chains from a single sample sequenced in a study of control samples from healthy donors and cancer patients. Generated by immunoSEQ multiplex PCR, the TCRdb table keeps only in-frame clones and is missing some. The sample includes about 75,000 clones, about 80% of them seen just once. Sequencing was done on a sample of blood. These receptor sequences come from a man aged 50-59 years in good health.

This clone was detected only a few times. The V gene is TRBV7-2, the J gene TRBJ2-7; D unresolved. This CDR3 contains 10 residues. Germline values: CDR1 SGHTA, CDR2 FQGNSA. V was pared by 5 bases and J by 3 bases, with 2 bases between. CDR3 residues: CASSDYEQYF. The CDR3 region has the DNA TGTGCCAGCAGCGACTACGAGCAGTACTTC.

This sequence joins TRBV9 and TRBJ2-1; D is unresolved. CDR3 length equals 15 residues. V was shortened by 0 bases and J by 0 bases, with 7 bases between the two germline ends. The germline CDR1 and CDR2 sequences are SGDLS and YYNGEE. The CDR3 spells CASSVVPVSYNEQFF. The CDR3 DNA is TGTGCCAGCAGCGTAGTGCCAGTCTCCTACAATGAGCAGTTCTTC.

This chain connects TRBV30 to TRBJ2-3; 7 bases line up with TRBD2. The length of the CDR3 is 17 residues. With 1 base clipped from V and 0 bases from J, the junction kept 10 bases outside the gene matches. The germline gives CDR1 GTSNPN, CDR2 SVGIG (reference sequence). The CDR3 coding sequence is TGTGCCTGGAGTGGGGGTTCTAGCGGTTCTAGCACAGATACGCAGTATTTT. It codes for CAWSGGSSGSSTDTQYF.

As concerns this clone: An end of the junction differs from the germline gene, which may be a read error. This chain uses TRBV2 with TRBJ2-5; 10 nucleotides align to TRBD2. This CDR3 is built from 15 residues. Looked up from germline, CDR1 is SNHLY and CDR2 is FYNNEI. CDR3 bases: TGTGCCAGCAGTGAAAGGACCCTAGCGGGAGAGGCCCAGTACTTC. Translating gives CASSERTLAGEAQYF.

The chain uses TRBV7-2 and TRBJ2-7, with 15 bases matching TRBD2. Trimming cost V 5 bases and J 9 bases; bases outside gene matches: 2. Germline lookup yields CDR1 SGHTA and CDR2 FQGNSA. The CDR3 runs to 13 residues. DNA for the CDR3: TGTGCCAGCAGCCTGGGACTAGCGGGAGGGCAGTACTTC. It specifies CASSLGLAGGQYF.

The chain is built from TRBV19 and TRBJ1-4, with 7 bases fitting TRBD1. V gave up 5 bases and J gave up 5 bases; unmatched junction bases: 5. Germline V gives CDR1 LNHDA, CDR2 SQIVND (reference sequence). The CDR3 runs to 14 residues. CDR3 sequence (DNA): TGTGCCAGTAGTCGGGACAGTCTAAATGAAAAACTGTTTTTT. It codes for CASSRDSLNEKLFF. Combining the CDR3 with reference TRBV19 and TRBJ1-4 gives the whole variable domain DGGITQSPKYLFRKEGQNVTLSCEQNLNHDAMYWYRQDPGQGLRLIYYSQIVNDFQKGDIAEGYSVSREKKESFPLTVTSAQKNPTAFYLCASSRDSLNEKLFFGSGTQLSVL.

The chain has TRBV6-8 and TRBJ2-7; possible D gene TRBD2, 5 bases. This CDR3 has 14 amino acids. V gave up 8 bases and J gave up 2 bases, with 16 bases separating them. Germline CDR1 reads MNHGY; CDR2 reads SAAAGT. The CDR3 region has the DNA TGTGCCAGCGAATGGCCCGACGGGACCTACGAGCAGTACTTC. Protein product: CASEWPDGTYEQYF.

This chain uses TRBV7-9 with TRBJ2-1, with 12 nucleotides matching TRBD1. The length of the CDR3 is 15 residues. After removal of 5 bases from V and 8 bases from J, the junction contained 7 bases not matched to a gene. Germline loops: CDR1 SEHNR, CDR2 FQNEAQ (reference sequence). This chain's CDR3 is CASSPPGQGADEQFF. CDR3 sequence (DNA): TGTGCCAGCAGCCCACCGGGACAGGGGGCCGATGAGCAGTTCTTC.

CDR3 DNA sequence: TGTGCCAGCAGCCTCGGGACAGGATACTACGAGCAGTACTTC. It translates to CASSLGTGYYEQYF. The chain recombines TRBV28 with TRBJ2-7; 8 bases are shared with TRBD1. Per the germline V gene, CDR1 is MDHEN and CDR2 is SYDVKM. Unmatched junction bases numbered 7, after V lost 6 bases and J lost 3 bases. The CDR3 extends over 14 amino acids.

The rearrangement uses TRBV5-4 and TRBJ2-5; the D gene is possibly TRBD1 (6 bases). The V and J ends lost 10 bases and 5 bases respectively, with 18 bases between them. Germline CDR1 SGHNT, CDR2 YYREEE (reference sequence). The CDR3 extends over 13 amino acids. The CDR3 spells CAGGDTAVETQYF. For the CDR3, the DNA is TGTGCCGGTGGGGACACGGCGGTGGAGACCCAGTACTTC.

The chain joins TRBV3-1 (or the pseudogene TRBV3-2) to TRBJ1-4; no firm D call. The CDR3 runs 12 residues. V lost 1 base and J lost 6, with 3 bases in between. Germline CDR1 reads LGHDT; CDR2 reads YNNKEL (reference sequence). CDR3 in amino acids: CASSQVDEKLFF. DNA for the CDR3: TGTGCCAGCAGCCAAGTGGATGAAAAACTGTTTTTT.

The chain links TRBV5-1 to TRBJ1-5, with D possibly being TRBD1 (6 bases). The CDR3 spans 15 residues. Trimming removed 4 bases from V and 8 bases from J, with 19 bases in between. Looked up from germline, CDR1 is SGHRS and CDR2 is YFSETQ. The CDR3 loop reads CASSNRDTLLEPQHF. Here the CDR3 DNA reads TGCGCCAGCAGCAACCGGGACACCTTACTGGAGCCCCAGCATTTT. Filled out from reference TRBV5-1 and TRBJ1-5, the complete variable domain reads KAGVTQTPRYLIKTRGQQVTLSCSPISGHRSVSWYQQTPGQGLQFLFEYFSETQRNKGNFPGRFSGRQFSNSRSEMNVSTLELGDSALYLCASSNRDTLLEPQHFGDGTRLSIL.

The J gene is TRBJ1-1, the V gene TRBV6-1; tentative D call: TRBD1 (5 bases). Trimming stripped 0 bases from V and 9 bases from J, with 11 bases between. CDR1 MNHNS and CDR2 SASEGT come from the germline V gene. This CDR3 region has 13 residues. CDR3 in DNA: TGTGCCAGCAGTGAAGCCCACCAGGGCCAAGCTTTCTTT. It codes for CASSEAHQGQAFF.

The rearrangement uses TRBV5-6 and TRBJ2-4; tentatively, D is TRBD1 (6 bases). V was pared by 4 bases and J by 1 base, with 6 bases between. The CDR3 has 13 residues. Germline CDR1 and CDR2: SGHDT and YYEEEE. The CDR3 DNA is TGTGCCAGCAGCGGACAGGCCAAAAACATTCAGTACTTC. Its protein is CASSGQAKNIQYF. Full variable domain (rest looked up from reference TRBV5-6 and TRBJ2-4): DAGVTQSPTHLIKTRGQQVTLRCSPKSGHDTVSWYQQALGQGPQFIFQYYEEEERQRGNFPDRFSGHQFPNYSSELNVNALLLGDSALYLCASSGQAKNIQYFGAGTRLSVL.

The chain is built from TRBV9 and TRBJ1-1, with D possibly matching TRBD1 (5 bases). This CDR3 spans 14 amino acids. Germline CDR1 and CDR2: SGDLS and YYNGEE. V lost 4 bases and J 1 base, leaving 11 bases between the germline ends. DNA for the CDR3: TGTGCCAGCAGCCTTGGGACGGGGAACACTGAAGCTTTCTTT. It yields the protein CASSLGTGNTEAFF.

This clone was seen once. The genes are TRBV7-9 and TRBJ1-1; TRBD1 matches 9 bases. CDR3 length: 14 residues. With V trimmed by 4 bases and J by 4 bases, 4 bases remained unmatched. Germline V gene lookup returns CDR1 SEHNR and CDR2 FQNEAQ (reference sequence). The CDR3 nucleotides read TGTGCCAGCAGCTCGGGACAGGGAAGCACTGAAGCTTTCTTT. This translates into CASSSGQGSTEAFF.

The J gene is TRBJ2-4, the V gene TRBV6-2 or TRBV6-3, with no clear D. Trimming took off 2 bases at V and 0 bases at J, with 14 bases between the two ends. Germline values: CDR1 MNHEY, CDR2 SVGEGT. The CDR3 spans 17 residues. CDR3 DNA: TGTGCCAGCAGTTACCAGGCAGTTACCCTAGCCAAAAACATTCAGTACTTC. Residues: CASSYQAVTLAKNIQYF.

This chain's CDR3 is CATSLTGRDQPQHF. The CDR3 DNA reads as TGTGCCACCAGCCTAACAGGGAGGGATCAGCCCCAGCATTTT. This chain connects TRBV15 to TRBJ1-5; a possible D gene is TRBD1 (6 bases). The V end was cut by 5 bases, the J end by 5 bases, with 13 bases between. Germline values: CDR1 LNHNV, CDR2 YYDKDF (reference sequence). The CDR3 is 14 residues long.

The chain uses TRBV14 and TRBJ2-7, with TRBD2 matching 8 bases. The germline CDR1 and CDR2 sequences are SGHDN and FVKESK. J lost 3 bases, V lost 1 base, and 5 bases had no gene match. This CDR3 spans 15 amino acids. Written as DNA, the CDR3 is TGTGCCAGCAGCCAAGTGGAGCGGGAGTACTACGAGCAGTACTTC. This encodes CASSQVEREYYEQYF.

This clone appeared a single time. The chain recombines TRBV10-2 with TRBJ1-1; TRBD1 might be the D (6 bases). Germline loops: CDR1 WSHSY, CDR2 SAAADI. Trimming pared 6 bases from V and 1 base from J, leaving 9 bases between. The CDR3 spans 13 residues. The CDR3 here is CASSVQGNTEAFF. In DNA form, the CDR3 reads TGCGCCAGCAGCGTACAGGGGAACACTGAAGCTTTCTTT.

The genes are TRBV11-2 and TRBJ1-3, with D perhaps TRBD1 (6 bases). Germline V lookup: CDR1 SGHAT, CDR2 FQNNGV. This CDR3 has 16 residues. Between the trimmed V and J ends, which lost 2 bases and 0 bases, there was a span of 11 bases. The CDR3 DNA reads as TGTGCCAGCAGCTTATTACAGGGATACTCTGGAAACACCATATATTTT. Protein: CASSLLQGYSGNTIYF.

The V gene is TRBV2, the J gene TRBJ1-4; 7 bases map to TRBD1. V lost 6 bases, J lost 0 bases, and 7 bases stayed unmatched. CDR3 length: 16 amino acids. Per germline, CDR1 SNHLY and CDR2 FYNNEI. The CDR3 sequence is CASRRQGGATNEKLFF. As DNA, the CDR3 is TGTGCCAGCAGAAGACAGGGAGGTGCAACTAATGAAAAACTGTTTTTT.

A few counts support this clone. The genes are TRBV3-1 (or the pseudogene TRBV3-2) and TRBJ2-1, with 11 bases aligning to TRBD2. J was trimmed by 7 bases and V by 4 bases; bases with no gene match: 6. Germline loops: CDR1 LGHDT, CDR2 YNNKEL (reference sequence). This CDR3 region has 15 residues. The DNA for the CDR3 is TGTGCCAGCAGCCCTGGACTAGCGGGTAATAATGAGCAGTTCTTC. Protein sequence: CASSPGLAGNNEQFF.

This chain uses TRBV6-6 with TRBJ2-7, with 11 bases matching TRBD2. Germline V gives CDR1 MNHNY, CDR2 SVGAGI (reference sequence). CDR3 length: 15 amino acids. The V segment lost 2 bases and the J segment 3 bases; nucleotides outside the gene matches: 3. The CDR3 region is CASSYPGTSGYEQYF. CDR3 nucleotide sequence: TGTGCCAGCAGTTACCCCGGGACTAGCGGCTACGAGCAGTACTTC.

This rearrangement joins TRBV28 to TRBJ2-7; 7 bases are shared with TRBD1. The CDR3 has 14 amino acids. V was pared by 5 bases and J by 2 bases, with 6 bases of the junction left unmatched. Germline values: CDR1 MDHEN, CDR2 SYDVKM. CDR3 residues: CASSQQGFTYEQYF. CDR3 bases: TGTGCCAGCAGTCAACAGGGGTTTACCTACGAGCAGTACTTC.

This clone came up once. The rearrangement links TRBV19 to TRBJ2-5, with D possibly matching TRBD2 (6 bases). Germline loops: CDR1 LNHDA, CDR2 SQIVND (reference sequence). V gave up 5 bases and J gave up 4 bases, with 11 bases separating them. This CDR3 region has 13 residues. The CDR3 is CASSAGNIETQYF. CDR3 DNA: TGTGCCAGTAGTGCGGGGAATATAGAGACCCAGTACTTC.